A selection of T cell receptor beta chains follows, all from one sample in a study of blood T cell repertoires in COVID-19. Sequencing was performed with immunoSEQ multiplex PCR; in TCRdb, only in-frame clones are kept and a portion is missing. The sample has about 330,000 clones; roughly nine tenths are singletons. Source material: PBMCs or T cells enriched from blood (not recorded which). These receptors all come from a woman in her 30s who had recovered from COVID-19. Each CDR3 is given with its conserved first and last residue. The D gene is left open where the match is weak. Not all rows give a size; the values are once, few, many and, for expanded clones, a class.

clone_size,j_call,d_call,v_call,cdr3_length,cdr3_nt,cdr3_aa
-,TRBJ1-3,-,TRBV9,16,TGTGCCAGCAGCGTAGGTAACAGGGCGAGCGGAAACACCATATATTTT,CASSVGNRASGNTIYF
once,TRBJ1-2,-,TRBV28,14,TGTGCCAGCAGTTTCGGGGTACAGAACTATGGCTACACCTTC,CASSFGVQNYGYTF
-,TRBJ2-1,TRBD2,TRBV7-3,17,TGTGCCAGCAGCTACCTAGCGGGAGTGGGTTCCTACAATGAGCAGTTCTTC,CASSYLAGVGSYNEQFF
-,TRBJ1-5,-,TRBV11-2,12,TGTGCCAGCAGGGACATCAATCAGCCCCAGCATTTT,CASRDINQPQHF
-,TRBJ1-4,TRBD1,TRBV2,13,TGTGCCAGCACCCCGGACAGGGGTGAAAAACTGTTTTTT,CASTPDRGEKLFF
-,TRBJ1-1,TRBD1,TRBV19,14,TGTGCCAGTAGTATGGTTCAGGGGGCGAATGAAGCTTTCTTT,CASSMVQGANEAFF
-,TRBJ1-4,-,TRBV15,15,TGTGCCACCAGCAGGGACACCCCCCTGAGGGAAAAACTGTTTTTT,CATSRDTPLREKLFF
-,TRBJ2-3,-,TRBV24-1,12,TGTGCCACCAGTGATTTGCTGGATACGCAGTATTTT,CATSDLLDTQYF
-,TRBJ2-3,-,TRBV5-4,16,TGTGCCAGCAGCTTCTACCCCGGGAAGGGCACAGATACGCAGTATTTT,CASSFYPGKGTDTQYF
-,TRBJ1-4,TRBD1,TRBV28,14,TGTGCCAGCAGGGTAACAGGGGGTAGTGAAAAACTGTTTTTT,CASRVTGGSEKLFF
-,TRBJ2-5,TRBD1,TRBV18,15,TGTGCCAGCTCACCGGGACAGGGTAGAGAAGAGACCCAGTACTTC,CASSPGQGREETQYF
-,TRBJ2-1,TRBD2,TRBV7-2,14,TGTGCCAGCAGCTTAGCTATTAGCGGGAGGTCGTCGTTCTTC,CASSLAISGRSSFF
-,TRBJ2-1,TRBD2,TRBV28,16,TGTGCCAGCAGTTTAGCGGGAGGGCTCTTATACAATGAGCAGTTCTTC,CASSLAGGLLYNEQFF
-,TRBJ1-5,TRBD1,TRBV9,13,TGTGCCAGCAGCCGACAGGGGAATCAGCCCCAGCATTTT,CASSRQGNQPQHF
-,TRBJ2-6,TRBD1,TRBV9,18,TGTGCCAGCAGCGTAGCCGGACAGGCCACCTCTGGGGCCAACGTCCTGACTTTC,CASSVAGQATSGANVLTF
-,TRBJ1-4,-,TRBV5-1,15,TGCGCCAGCAGCTGGACAGCTGCAACTAATGAAAAACTGTTTTTT,CASSWTAATNEKLFF
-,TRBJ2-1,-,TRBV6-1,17,TGTGCCAGCAGTGAAGCTCTCGTTTACTCGCCCTACAATGAGCAGTTCTTC,CASSEALVYSPYNEQFF
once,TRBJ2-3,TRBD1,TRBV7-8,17,TGTGCCAGCAGCCGCGGGACAGGGGGAAGTGTGACAGATACGCAGTATTTT,CASSRGTGGSVTDTQYF
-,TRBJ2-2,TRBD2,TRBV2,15,TGTGCCAGCAGTAAAACTAGCGGGAGGACCGGGGAGCTGTTTTTT,CASSKTSGRTGELFF
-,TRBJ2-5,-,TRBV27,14,TGTGCCAGCAGTTTATACGCAGGGGCGGTGGCCCAGTACTTC,CASSLYAGAVAQYF
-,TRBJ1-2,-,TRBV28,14,TGTGCCAGCAGTTTTTTAGGAGATAACTATGGCTACACCTTC,CASSFLGDNYGYTF
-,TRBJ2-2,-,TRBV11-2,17,TGTGCCAGCACCCCGGTCCAGGGTGGGTGGTACACCGGGGAGCTGTTTTTT,CASTPVQGGWYTGELFF
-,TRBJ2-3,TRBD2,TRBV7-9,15,TGTGCCAGCAGCTTAGGTTGGGGAGGGGCAGATACGCAGTATTTT,CASSLGWGGADTQYF
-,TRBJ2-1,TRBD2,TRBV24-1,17,TGTGCCACCTCCGGGGGTAGCGGGATGAGCTCCTACAATGAGCAGTTCTTC,CATSGGSGMSSYNEQFF
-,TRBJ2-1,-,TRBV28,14,TGTGCCAGCAGCCGGGACACGGTGGGGCTTGAGCAGTTCTTC,CASSRDTVGLEQFF
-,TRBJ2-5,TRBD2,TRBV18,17,TGTGCCAGCTCACTCACCGTTTCGCGGGGGGTACAAGAGACCCAGTACTTC,CASSLTVSRGVQETQYF
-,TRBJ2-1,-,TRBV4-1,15,TGCGCCAGCAGCTCGTCCGCATCGTCAACGGATGAGCAGTTCTTC,CASSSSASSTDEQFF
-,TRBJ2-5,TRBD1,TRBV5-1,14,TGCGCCAGCAGCCCGGGACAGGGGAAAGAGACCCAGTACTTC,CASSPGQGKETQYF
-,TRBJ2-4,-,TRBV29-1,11,TGCAGCGCACGGGACACGTCCATTCAGTACTTC,CSARDTSIQYF
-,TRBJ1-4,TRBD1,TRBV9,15,TGTGCCAGCAGCGCCAGGGGGCATGATAATGAAAAACTGTTTTTT,CASSARGHDNEKLFF
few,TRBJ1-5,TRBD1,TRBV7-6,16,TGTGCCAGCAGCTTATCGCCAACAGGGGGGGGTCAGCCCCAGCATTTT,CASSLSPTGGGQPQHF
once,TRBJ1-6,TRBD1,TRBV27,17,TGTGCCAGCAGTTCCCAAATGCTAACAGGGGGCGGTTCACCCCTCCACTTT,CASSSQMLTGGGSPLHF
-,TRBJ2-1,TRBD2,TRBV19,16,TGTGCCAGTAGTAAGGGGAGCGGGAGGGCCGGTAATGAGCAGTTCTTC,CASSKGSGRAGNEQFF
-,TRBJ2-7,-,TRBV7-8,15,TGTGCCAGCAGCCCCACTAGATGGGCGAGCTACGAGCAGTACTTC,CASSPTRWASYEQYF
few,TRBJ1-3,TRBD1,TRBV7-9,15,TGTGCCAGCAGCCCGACAGGGGGCTTTGGAAACACCATATATTTT,CASSPTGGFGNTIYF
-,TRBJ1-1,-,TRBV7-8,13,TGTGCCAGCAGCTTAGCCCATAACACTGAAGCTTTCTTT,CASSLAHNTEAFF
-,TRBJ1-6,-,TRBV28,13,TGTGCCAGCGGTCATCGGTCTAATTCACCCCTCCACTTT,CASGHRSNSPLHF
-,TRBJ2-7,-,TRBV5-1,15,TGCGCCAGCAGCTCCCTGGTGGGACGGGAGTACGAGCAGTACTTC,CASSSLVGREYEQYF